This T cell receptor beta chain was found in a study of PD-L1 blockade in urothelial cancer. Whole-study context: Atezolizumab at 1,200 mg intravenously every 3 weeks was started by patients in the mid-2010s.

Data came from immunoSEQ multiplex PCR; TCRdb stores just in-frame clones and leaves some out. Of more than 95,000 clones listed, about 83% are singletons. This clone was seen just once. The CDR3 is made up of 14 amino acids. V was shortened by 0 bases and J by 0 bases, with 8 bases between the two germline ends. Looked up from germline, CDR1 is GTSNPN and CDR2 is SVGIG (reference sequence). Regarding time point: peripheral blood 6 weeks after treatment start. The rearrangement uses TRBV30 and TRBJ1-1; D gene ambiguous. The sequence was collected from a man between 50 and 59 years old with urothelial cancer. Sequencing used PBMCs, obtained around atezolizumab (anti-PD-L1) treatment. The CDR3 region is CAWSVTDMNTEAFF. CDR3 sequence (DNA): TGTGCCTGGAGTGTAACAGATATGAACACTGAAGCTTTCTTT.